This entry lists 23 T cell receptor beta chains sequenced from one sample in a study of shared clonotypes between healthy human individuals. The data were produced by immunoSEQ multiplex PCR, yet TCRdb's version contains in-frame clones alone and is incomplete. The sample lists about 1.4 million clones, around 97% occurring once. The specimen sequenced was naive CD4+ T cells sorted from blood. Subset noted: CD45RA+ positively selected. The receptors shown here come from a man younger than 45 in good health.

This chain connects TRBV5-1 to TRBJ2-1; D unclear. CDR3 length: 13 amino acids. V was shortened by 0 bases and J by 7 bases, with 8 bases between the two germline ends. Germline values: CDR1 SGHRS, CDR2 YFSETQ. CDR3: CASSLVGRNEQFF. DNA of the CDR3: TGCGCCAGCAGCTTGGTGGGTCGGAATGAGCAGTTCTTC.

V gene TRBV28 combines with J gene TRBJ2-3; 10 bases align to TRBD1. The CDR3 covers 16 residues. J lost 0 bases, V lost 6 bases, and 6 bases had no gene match. In germline, CDR1 is MDHEN, CDR2 SYDVKM. The CDR3 nucleotides are TGTGCCAGCAGCAGACAGGGGGCCGGTAGCACAGATACGCAGTATTTT. Residues: CASSRQGAGSTDTQYF. Full variable domain (remainder filled in from reference TRBV28 and TRBJ2-3): DVKVTQSSRYLVKRTGEKVFLECVQDMDHENMFWYRQDPGLGLRLIYFSYDVKMKEKGDIPEGYSVSREKKERFSLILESASTNQTSMYLCASSRQGAGSTDTQYFGPGTRLTVL.

This chain joins TRBV19 and TRBJ1-2; D ambiguous. Germline lookup yields CDR1 LNHDA and CDR2 SQIVND (reference sequence). V was shortened by 7 bases and J by 1 base, with 10 bases between the two germline ends. This CDR3 spans 13 amino acids. This CDR3 reads CASNPIGNYGYTF. Here the CDR3 DNA reads TGTGCCAGTAATCCCATCGGTAACTATGGCTACACCTTC.

The J gene is TRBJ1-5, the V gene TRBV7-2; 8 bases line up with TRBD1. Germline V gene lookup returns CDR1 SGHTA and CDR2 FQGNSA. This CDR3 region has 14 residues. V lost 5 bases to trimming and J lost 6 bases; unmatched junction nucleotides: 6. The CDR3 region has the DNA TGTGCCAGCAGCCCGGACAGGGCAATTCAGCCCCAGCATTTT. It encodes CASSPDRAIQPQHF.

The chain is built from TRBV15 and TRBJ2-4; TRBD1 is a possible D gene (5 bases). Trimming shortened V by 4 bases and J by 2 bases, and 9 bases separated the two germline ends. CDR1 and CDR2 (germline): LNHNV, YYDKDF (reference sequence). The CDR3 is 14 residues long. The CDR3 DNA reads TGTGCCACCAGCACCGACAGAACCAAAAACATTCAGTACTTC. This encodes CATSTDRTKNIQYF.

The chain has TRBV27 and TRBJ2-2, with D unclear. Trimming took off 4 bases at V and 0 bases at J, with 6 bases between the two ends. Per the germline V gene, CDR1 is MNHEY and CDR2 is SMNVEV (reference sequence). This CDR3 comprises 14 residues. The CDR3 bases are TGTGCCAGCAGTTACGACACGAACACCGGGGAGCTGTTTTTT. Translated: CASSYDTNTGELFF.

This clone has a single count. The genes are TRBV5-1 and TRBJ1-2; TRBD1 might be the D (5 bases). The germline gives CDR1 SGHRS, CDR2 YFSETQ. The CDR3 is 15 amino acids. The V gene lost 0 bases and the J gene lost 4 bases, with 13 bases spanning the gap. The CDR3 DNA follows: TGCGCCAGCAGCTTGGACAGCCCTAGGGGCTATGGCTACACCTTC. This encodes CASSLDSPRGYGYTF.

The chain has TRBV7-2 and TRBJ2-1; maybe TRBD1 (5 bases). The V end was cut by 3 bases, the J end by 6 bases, with 12 bases between. The CDR3 runs to 14 residues. Germline-derived CDR1 and CDR2 are SGHTA and FQGNSA. The CDR3 region has the DNA TGTGCCAGCAGCTTGTCAGGGCCTGTCAATGAGCAGTTCTTC. It is translated as CASSLSGPVNEQFF.

The chain joins TRBV7-6 to TRBJ1-3; possible D gene TRBD1, 5 bases. Trimming removed 5 bases at V and 4 bases at J, with 21 bases between. The germline V gene has CDR1 SGHVS and CDR2 FNYEAQ. There are 17 residues in the CDR3. DNA for the CDR3: TGTGCCAGCAGCCACTCACTATTACGGGGCGGAGGAAACACCATATATTTT. Its protein is CASSHSLLRGGGNTIYF.

V and J are TRBV7-9 and TRBJ2-2; D unresolved. Germline CDR1 and CDR2: SEHNR and FQNEAQ (reference sequence). V shed 1 base and J shed 7 bases, with 13 bases lying between them. The CDR3 is 15 residues long. CDR3 amino acids: CASSLVGDSSGELFF. The CDR3 nucleotides read TGTGCCAGCAGCTTAGTTGGTGACTCTAGCGGGGAGCTGTTTTTT. Full variable domain (remainder filled in from reference TRBV7-9 and TRBJ2-2): DTGVSQNPRHKITKRGQNVTFRCDPISEHNRLYWYRQTLGQGPEFLTYFQNEAQLEKSRLLSDRFSAERPKGSFSTLEIQRTEQGDSAMYLCASSLVGDSSGELFFGEGSRLTVL.

The chain employs TRBV7-8 and TRBJ2-7; possibly TRBD1 for D (6 bases). Trimming stripped 4 bases from V and 3 bases from J, with 16 bases between. The CDR3 totals 15 residues. CDR1 SGHVS and CDR2 FQNEAQ come from the germline V gene. CDR3 residues: CASSSSRDIYYEQYF. CDR3 sequence (DNA): TGTGCCAGCAGCTCCAGTAGGGACATCTACTACGAGCAGTACTTC.

This clone appeared a single time. The J gene is TRBJ2-3, the V gene TRBV7-3, with 12 bases matching TRBD2. V shed 3 bases and J 4 bases; nucleotides not matched to a gene: 2. This CDR3 has 15 amino acids. In germline, CDR1 is SGHTA, CDR2 FQGTGA. CDR3 amino acids: CASSLTSGRPDTQYF. CDR3 DNA sequence: TGTGCCAGCAGCTTGACTAGCGGGAGACCAGATACGCAGTATTTT.

This chain joins TRBV7-9 and TRBJ1-5; the D gene is possibly TRBD1 (6 bases). Trimming removed 1 base at V and 7 bases at J, with 8 bases between. In germline, CDR1 is SEHNR, CDR2 FQNEAQ (reference sequence). This CDR3 spans 13 amino acids. CDR3 amino acids: CASSLVTGQPQHF. CDR3 DNA: TGTGCCAGCAGCTTAGTTACAGGGCAGCCCCAGCATTTT.

This chain connects TRBV11-3 to TRBJ2-2; D is ambiguous. The germline V and J ends were trimmed by 5 bases and 1 base, with 11 bases remaining between them. Germline CDR1 SGHNT, CDR2 YENEEA. The CDR3 has 15 residues. For the CDR3, the DNA is TGTGCCAGCAGCCTCCACGGTGGGAACACCGGGGAGCTGTTTTTT. This gives the protein CASSLHGGNTGELFF.

The V gene is TRBV5-1, the J gene TRBJ2-7, with D perhaps matching TRBD1 (5 bases). Germline V gives CDR1 SGHRS, CDR2 YFSETQ. V was trimmed by 4 bases and J by 2 bases, leaving 13 bases between them. The CDR3 is made up of 14 amino acids. CDR3 nucleotides: TGCGCCAGCAGCCTCCATGGGGCTCCCTACGAGCAGTACTTC. It codes for CASSLHGAPYEQYF.

V gene TRBV5-1 combines with J gene TRBJ1-1; tentative D call: TRBD1 (6 bases). Germline lookup yields CDR1 SGHRS and CDR2 YFSETQ. The V end was cut by 3 bases, the J end by 4 bases, with 19 bases between. The CDR3 extends over 16 amino acids. DNA of the CDR3: TGCGCCAGCAGCTGGACCCTAGGGGGAGGTGGCACTGAAGCTTTCTTT. It translates to CASSWTLGGGGTEAFF.

This chain connects TRBV10-2 to TRBJ2-1; 7 nucleotides match TRBD1. Germline V lookup: CDR1 WSHSY, CDR2 SAAADI. CDR3 length equals 14 residues. With 5 bases clipped from V and 8 bases from J, the junction kept 9 bases outside the gene matches. Here the CDR3 reads CASSHRGLLHEQFF. CDR3 DNA: TGCGCCAGCAGTCACAGGGGCCTTCTACATGAGCAGTTCTTC.

The chain joins TRBV5-5 to TRBJ1-2, with D perhaps TRBD1 (5 bases). CDR1 SGHKS and CDR2 YYEKEE come from the germline V gene (reference sequence). This CDR3 has 14 amino acids. The ends were cut back, 5 bases at V and 6 bases at J, with 17 bases in the middle. The DNA of the CDR3 is TGTGCCAGCAGGGGAGGGGTTGGCAGCCATGGCTACACCTTC. It yields the protein CASRGGVGSHGYTF.

V is TRBV30 and J is TRBJ2-3, with a tentative D call TRBD2 (5 bases). Per the germline V gene, CDR1 is GTSNPN and CDR2 is SVGIG (reference sequence). V was cut by 3 bases and J by 6 bases, with 16 bases left in between. The CDR3 length is 14 residues. CDR3 residues: CAWRQIVGADTQYF. The CDR3, as DNA: TGTGCCTGGAGACAGATTGTGGGAGCTGATACGCAGTATTTT. The variable domain in full, completed from reference TRBV30 and TRBJ2-3, reads SQTIHQWPATLVQPVGSPLSLECTVEGTSNPNLYWYRQAAGRGLQLLFYSVGIGQISSEVPQNLSASRPQDRQFILSSKKLLLSDSGFYLCAWRQIVGADTQYFGPGTRLTVL.

The gene calls are TRBV6-1 and TRBJ1-6; D might be TRBD1 (5 bases). Germline CDR1 is MNHNS and CDR2 is SASEGT. The CDR3 contains 17 residues. Trimming shortened V by 2 bases and J by 7 bases, and 18 bases separated the two germline ends. CDR3 residues: CASSETVGVRFNSPLHF. DNA for the CDR3: TGTGCCAGCAGTGAAACCGTAGGGGTTCGGTTCAATTCACCCCTCCACTTT.

This chain links TRBV11-2 with TRBJ2-7, with TRBD1 matching over 9 bases. Germline V gives CDR1 SGHAT, CDR2 FQNNGV. The CDR3 contains 15 residues. V gave up 6 bases and J gave up 6 bases; unmatched junction bases: 12. The CDR3 region has the DNA TGTGCCAGCAGTTCACTCCGGGACAGGGCTCTCGAGCAGTACTTC. Its protein is CASSSLRDRALEQYF.

Here the CDR3 DNA reads TGTGCCATCAGTCCCACGGGGGAGGGGGAGACCCAGTACTTC. It codes for CAISPTGEGETQYF. The V gene is TRBV10-3, the J gene TRBJ2-5, with 7 bases fitting TRBD2. The germline CDR1 and CDR2 sequences are ENHRY and SYGVKD. The CDR3 loop spans 14 amino acids. The ends lost 5 bases at V and 5 bases at J; junction bases unmatched: 8.

As for this clone: This sample includes further DNA sequences coding for the same CDR3. The V gene is TRBV18, the J gene TRBJ2-7, with 7 nucleotides matching TRBD1. CDR1 is KGHSH, CDR2 LQKENI, per germline. V shed 3 bases, J shed 7 bases, and the junction held 3 bases outside the gene matches. This CDR3 contains 12 residues. The CDR3 DNA reads TGTGCCAGCTCACCGACAGGGTATGAGCAGTACTTC. As protein: CASSPTGYEQYF.